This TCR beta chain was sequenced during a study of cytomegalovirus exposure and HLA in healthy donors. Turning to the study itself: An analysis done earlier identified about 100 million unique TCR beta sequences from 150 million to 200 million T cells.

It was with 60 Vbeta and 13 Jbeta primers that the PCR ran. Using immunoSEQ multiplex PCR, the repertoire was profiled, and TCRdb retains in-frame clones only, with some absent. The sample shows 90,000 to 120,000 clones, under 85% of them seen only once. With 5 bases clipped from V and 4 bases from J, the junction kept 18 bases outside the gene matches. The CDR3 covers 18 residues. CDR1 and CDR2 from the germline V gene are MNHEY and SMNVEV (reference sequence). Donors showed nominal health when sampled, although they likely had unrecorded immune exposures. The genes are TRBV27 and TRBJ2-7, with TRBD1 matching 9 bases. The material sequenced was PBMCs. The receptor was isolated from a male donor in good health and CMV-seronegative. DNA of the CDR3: TGTGCCAGCAGTCCTACCCATTCGACAGGGGGGGGCCGGTACGAGCAGTACTTC. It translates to CASSPTHSTGGGRYEQYF.